This TCR beta chain comes out of a study of human T cells and chemical hapten exposure. Study background: Reading of the patch tests, which applied 0.01% DPC to the upper back, occurred at 6 days. Small discrepancies in pooled library volume mainly accounted for the varying TCR yields per sample.

Time point of the sample: pre-sensitization, week 0. Treatment noted: therapeutic diphenylcyclopropenone sensitization with weekly scalp DPC. Authors' data handling: With a range of roughly 23,224 to 690,600, the median per sample was about 87,000 TCRs. MiXCR, applied by TCRdb to the RACE reads, yields one record per CDR3 protein. TCRdb's processing, not the study's, gives the V and J calls here. The sample has roughly 260,000 distinct CDR3 sequences; over 8% are singletons. Sequencing used whole blood, obtained in connection with sensitization to the hapten diphenylcyclopropenone (DPC). The sequence was collected from a woman between 40 and 50 years old with alopecia areata. Some clones in this sample may be carry-over from other donors' samples.

Here the CDR3 DNA reads TGTGCCAGCAGGAAACTACAGTCCTACGAGCAGTACTTC. Translating it yields CASRKLQSYEQYF. The rearrangement uses TRBV28 and TRBJ2-7; no firm D call. CDR1 and CDR2 from the germline V gene are MDHEN and SYDVKM. The germline V and J ends were trimmed by 6 bases and 1 base, with 10 bases remaining between them. This CDR3 has 13 residues.